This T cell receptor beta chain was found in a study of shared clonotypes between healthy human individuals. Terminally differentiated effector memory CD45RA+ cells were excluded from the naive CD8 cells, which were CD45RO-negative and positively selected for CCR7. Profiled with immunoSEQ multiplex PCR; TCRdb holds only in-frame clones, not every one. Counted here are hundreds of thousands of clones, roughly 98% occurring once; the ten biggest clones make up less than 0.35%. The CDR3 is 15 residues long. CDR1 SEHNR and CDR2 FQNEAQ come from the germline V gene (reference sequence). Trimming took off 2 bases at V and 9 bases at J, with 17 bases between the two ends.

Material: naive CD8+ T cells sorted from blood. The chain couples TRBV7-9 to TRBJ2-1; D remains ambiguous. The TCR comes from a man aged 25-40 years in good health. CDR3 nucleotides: TGTGCCAGCAGCTTACGTGGCGGTGGGTATAGTGAGCAGTTCTTC. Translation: CASSLRGGGYSEQFF.